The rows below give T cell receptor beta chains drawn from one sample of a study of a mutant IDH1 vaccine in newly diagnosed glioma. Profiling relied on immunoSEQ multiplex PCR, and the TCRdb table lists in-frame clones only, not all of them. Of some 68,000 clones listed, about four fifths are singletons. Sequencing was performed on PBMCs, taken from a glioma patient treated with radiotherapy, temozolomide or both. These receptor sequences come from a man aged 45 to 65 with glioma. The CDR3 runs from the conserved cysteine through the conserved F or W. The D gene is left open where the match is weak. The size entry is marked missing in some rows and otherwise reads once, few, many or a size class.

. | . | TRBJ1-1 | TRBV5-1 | CASSLRQGNSEAFF | TGCGCCAGCAGCTTGCGGCAGGGAAACTCTGAAGCTTTCTTT
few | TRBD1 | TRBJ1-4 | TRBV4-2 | CASSLNPQGQEKLFF | TGTGCCAGCAGCCTGAACCCACAGGGGCAGGAAAAACTGTTTTTT
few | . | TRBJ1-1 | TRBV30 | CARRSLNTEAFF | TGTGCCAGGAGGTCCCTCAACACTGAAGCTTTCTTT
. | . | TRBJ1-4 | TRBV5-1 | CASTGGSGEKLFF | TGCGCCAGCACCGGGGGCAGCGGTGAAAAACTGTTTTTT
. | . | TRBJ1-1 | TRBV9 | CASSAKGGANTEAFF | TGTGCCAGCAGCGCAAAGGGGGGAGCTAACACTGAAGCTTTCTTT
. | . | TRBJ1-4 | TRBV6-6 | CASSYPGGEQVEKLFF | TGTGCCAGCAGTTACCCCGGCGGCGAACAAGTCGAAAAACTGTTTTTT
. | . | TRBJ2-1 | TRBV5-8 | CASSLIHNEQFF | TGTGCCAGCAGCTTGATTCACAATGAGCAGTTCTTC
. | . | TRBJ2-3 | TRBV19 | CASTGVFGTDTQYF | TGTGCCAGCACCGGGGTTTTTGGCACAGATACGCAGTATTTT
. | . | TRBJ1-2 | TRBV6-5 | CASSYSAGYGYTF | TGTGCCAGCAGTTACTCCGCCGGGTATGGCTACACCTTC
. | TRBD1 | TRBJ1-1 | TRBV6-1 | CASRNRDSRRTEAFF | TGTGCCAGCAGAAACCGGGACAGCCGGCGGACTGAAGCTTTCTTT
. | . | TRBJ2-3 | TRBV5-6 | CASSLFLGGWGTDTQYF | TGTGCCAGCAGCTTGTTTCTCGGGGGATGGGGCACAGATACGCAGTATTTT
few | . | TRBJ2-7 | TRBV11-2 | CASSVSYEQYF | TGTGCCAGCAGCGTATCCTACGAGCAGTACTTC
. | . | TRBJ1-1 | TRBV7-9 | CASRGGVLGEQNTEAFF | TGTGCCAGCCGCGGGGGGGTTCTGGGAGAACAGAACACTGAAGCTTTCTTT
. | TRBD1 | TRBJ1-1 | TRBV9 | CASSEGQGRTEAFF | TGTGCCAGCAGCGAGGGACAGGGGAGGACTGAAGCTTTCTTT
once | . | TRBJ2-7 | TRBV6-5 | CASSYQFGTYEQYF | TGTGCCAGCAGTTACCAGTTTGGGACCTACGAGCAGTACTTC
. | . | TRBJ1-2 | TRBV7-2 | CASSLTGAYGYTF | TGTGCCAGCAGCTTAACTGGTGCGTATGGCTACACCTTC
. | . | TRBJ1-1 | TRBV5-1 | CASRLPQGTEAFF | TGCGCCAGCAGACTCCCGCAGGGCACTGAAGCTTTCTTT
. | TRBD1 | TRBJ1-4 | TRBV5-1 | CASSPNRGVYEKLFF | TGCGCCAGCAGCCCCAACAGGGGGGTCTATGAAAAACTGTTTTTT
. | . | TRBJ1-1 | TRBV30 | CAWGGLATEAFF | TGTGCCTGGGGGGGGTTGGCCACTGAAGCTTTCTTT
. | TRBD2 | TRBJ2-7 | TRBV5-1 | CASSLGTSGGEQYF | TGCGCCAGCAGCTTGGGGACTAGCGGTGGCGAGCAGTACTTC
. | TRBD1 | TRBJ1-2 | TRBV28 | CASRLGTGPGYTF | TGTGCCAGCAGGCTTGGGACAGGTCCTGGCTACACCTTC
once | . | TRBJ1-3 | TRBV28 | CASSSTGSGNTIYF | TGTGCCAGCAGTTCAACAGGGTCTGGAAACACCATATATTTT
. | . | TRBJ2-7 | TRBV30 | CAWRVEGAYEQYF | TGTGCCTGGAGAGTTGAGGGGGCCTACGAGCAGTACTTC
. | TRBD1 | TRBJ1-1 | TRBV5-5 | CASSLAAGGYTEAFF | TGTGCCAGCAGCTTAGCCGCAGGGGGATACACTGAAGCTTTCTTT
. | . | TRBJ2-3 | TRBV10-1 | CASSEGVVTDTQYF | TGCGCCAGCAGTGAGGGGGTCGTCACAGATACGCAGTATTTT
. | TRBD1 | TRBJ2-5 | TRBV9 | CASTTDRGRETQYF | TGTGCCAGCACCACAGACAGGGGGCGAGAGACCCAGTACTTC
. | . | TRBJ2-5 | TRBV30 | CAWSVQVGLMGTQYF | TGTGCCTGGAGTGTACAAGTCGGACTAATGGGGACCCAGTACTTC
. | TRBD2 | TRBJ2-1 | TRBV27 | CASTAGGSSYNEQFF | TGTGCCAGCACAGCGGGGGGGAGCTCCTACAATGAGCAGTTCTTC
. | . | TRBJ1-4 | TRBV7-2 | CASSLDVRSEKLFF | TGTGCCAGCAGCTTAGATGTGAGAAGTGAAAAACTGTTTTTT
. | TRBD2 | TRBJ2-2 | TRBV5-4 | CASSLTSGGLHTGELFF | TGTGCCAGCAGCCTGACTAGCGGGGGGCTACACACCGGGGAGCTGTTTTTT
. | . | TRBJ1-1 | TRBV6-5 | CASSYGLRGTDTEAFF | TGTGCCAGCAGTTACGGGTTAAGGGGGACGGATACTGAAGCTTTCTTT
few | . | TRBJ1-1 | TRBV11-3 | CASSFDGGEAFF | TGTGCCAGCAGCTTCGATGGGGGTGAAGCTTTCTTT
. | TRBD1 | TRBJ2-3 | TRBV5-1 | CASSPSGQGAADTQYF | TGCGCCAGCAGCCCCTCCGGACAGGGGGCCGCAGATACGCAGTATTTT
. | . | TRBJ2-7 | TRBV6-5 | CASTRSRGGYEQYF | TGTGCCAGCACCCGCAGCCGGGGAGGCTACGAGCAGTACTTC
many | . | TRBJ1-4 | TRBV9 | CASSVGLGRTNEKLFF | TGTGCCAGCAGCGTCGGGCTGGGTCGGACTAATGAAAAACTGTTTTTT
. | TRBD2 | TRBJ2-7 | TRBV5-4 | CASSPGTSGGYEQYF | TGTGCCAGCAGCCCGGGGACTAGCGGGGGATACGAGCAGTACTTC
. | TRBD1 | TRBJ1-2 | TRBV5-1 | CASSLQGEGYGYTF | TGCGCCAGCAGCTTGCAGGGGGAAGGCTATGGCTACACCTTC
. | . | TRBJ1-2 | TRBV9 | CASSPSWANYGYTF | TGTGCCAGCAGCCCCTCTTGGGCGAACTATGGCTACACCTTC
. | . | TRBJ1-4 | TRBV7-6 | CASSLVGADEKLFF | TGTGCCAGCAGCTTAGTGGGGGCCGATGAAAAACTGTTTTTT
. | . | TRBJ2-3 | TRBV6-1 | CASSDISDTQYF | TGTGCCAGCAGTGACATTTCAGATACGCAGTATTTT
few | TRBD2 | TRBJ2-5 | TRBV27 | CASSHERSGGKETQYF | TGTGCCAGCAGTCACGAACGGAGCGGGGGAAAAGAGACCCAGTACTTC
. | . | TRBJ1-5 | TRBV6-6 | CASSLPGNQPQHF | TGTGCCAGCAGTTTACCCGGAAATCAGCCCCAGCATTTT
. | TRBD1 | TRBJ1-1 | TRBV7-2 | CASFRTGGGYTEAFF | TGTGCCAGCTTTAGGACAGGGGGCGGGTACACTGAAGCTTTCTTT
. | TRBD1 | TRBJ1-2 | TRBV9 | CASSQGSTGAGYTF | TGTGCCAGCAGCCAGGGGAGCACAGGGGCTGGCTACACCTTC
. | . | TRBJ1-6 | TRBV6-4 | CASTDGGRASPLHF | TGTGCCAGCACCGACGGGGGCCGGGCTTCACCCCTCCACTTT